One sample yielded the 24 T cell receptor beta chains listed below, sequenced in a study of response to subunit inactivated influenza vaccine. TCRdb reprocessed the RT-PCR reads with MiXCR, giving one entry per CDR3 protein. The data contain 500,000 or so distinct CDR3 sequences, approximately 9.9% of them seen just once; the ten biggest clones take up roughly 12%. The starting material was PBMCs from blood, obtained more than 35 days after vaccination. These receptors originate from a man aged 45-60 years who received an inactivated influenza vaccine.

The table lists this clonotype with a few counts. The J gene is TRBJ2-5, the V gene TRBV7-9; no clear D. V lost 5 bases and J 3 bases, leaving 10 bases between the germline ends. Germline-derived CDR1 and CDR2 are SEHNR and FQNEAQ (reference sequence). The CDR3 has 13 residues. The CDR3 DNA follows: TGTGCCAGCAGCCCGGCGGCCAAAGAGACCCAGTACTTC. Encoded protein: CASSPAAKETQYF.

The sample holds many counts of this clonotype. The rearrangement uses TRBV28 and TRBJ2-5, with a possible D match to TRBD2 (5 bases). The CDR3 length is 15 residues. Germline lookup yields CDR1 MDHEN and CDR2 SYDVKM. Trimming stripped 4 bases from V and 5 bases from J, with 17 bases between. The CDR3 bases are TGTGCCAGCAGTTCCCGGCCTAGCTTTGGGGAGACCCAGTACTTC. The encoded protein is CASSSRPSFGETQYF.

V usage is TRBV20-1 and J usage is TRBJ2-5; no clear D. The CDR3 covers 13 residues. Trimming took 6 bases from V and 0 from J, leaving 11 bases between them. In germline, CDR1 is DFQATT, CDR2 SNEGSKA (reference sequence). The CDR3 coding sequence is TGCAGTGCAGCACGAGTAAACCAAGAGACCCAGTACTTC. It translates to CSAARVNQETQYF.

This clonotype has at least ten counts. This chain links TRBV7-2 with TRBJ2-5; no firm D call. V lost 1 base and J lost 4, with 10 bases in between. In germline, CDR1 is SGHTA, CDR2 FQGNSA. This CDR3 has 14 amino acids. CDR3 sequence (DNA): TGTGCCAGCAGCTTAGACGGGTTCCTAGAGACCCAGTACTTC. Protein: CASSLDGFLETQYF.

The table lists this clonotype with a few counts. The rearrangement links TRBV12-3 or TRBV12-4 to TRBJ1-1, with a weak D call TRBD1 (6 bases). V was pared by 4 bases and J by 1 base, with 10 bases between. There are 14 residues in the CDR3. The CDR3 DNA sequence: TGTGCCAGCAGTTGGCTACAGGGGAACACTGAAGCTTTCTTT. Protein product: CASSWLQGNTEAFF.

With respect to this clonotype: Given a much more abundant clone one base away, this may be a read error. The rearrangement joins TRBV10-3 to TRBJ2-5; 8 bases match TRBD1. Germline values: CDR1 ENHRY, CDR2 SYGVKD. J lost 7 bases, V lost 5 bases, and 9 bases had no gene match. This CDR3 has 14 amino acids. The CDR3 DNA follows: TGTGCCATCAGTAAGGACAGGGAGAGGGGGACCCAGTACTTC. This translates into CAISKDRERGTQYF.

This clonotype was detected a few times. This chain connects TRBV29-1 to TRBJ2-1, with a tentative D call TRBD2 (6 bases). The ends were cut back, 4 bases at V and 2 bases at J, with 21 bases in the middle. The germline CDR1 and CDR2 sequences are SQVTM and ANQGSEA. The CDR3 length is 17 residues. The CDR3 protein is CSVGTPPPAGTYNEQFF. CDR3 nucleotide sequence: TGCAGCGTTGGGACCCCCCCACCAGCGGGTACCTACAATGAGCAGTTCTTC.

The rearrangement joins TRBV25-1 to TRBJ2-7, with 7 bases lining up with TRBD2. The trim removed 4 bases at V and 4 bases at J, leaving 7 bases unmatched. Looked up from germline, CDR1 is MGHDK and CDR2 is SYGVNS. The CDR3 is made up of 14 amino acids. This CDR3 reads CASSATAGGYEQYF. Here the CDR3 DNA reads TGTGCCAGCAGTGCAACCGCCGGGGGGTACGAGCAGTACTTC.

This rearrangement joins TRBV7-9 to TRBJ2-1; D possibly matches TRBD1 or TRBD2 (6 bases each). The CDR3 consists of 14 residues. Germline lookup yields CDR1 SEHNR and CDR2 FQNEAQ (reference sequence). V gave up 3 bases and J gave up 6 bases, with 12 bases separating them. The CDR3 bases are TGTGCCAGCAGCTTCGATGGGGGGCGCAATGAGCAGTTCTTC. Translation gives CASSFDGGRNEQFF.

This chain joins TRBV5-1 and TRBJ2-7, with D perhaps TRBD2 (6 bases). The ends were cut back, 7 bases at V and 4 bases at J, with 18 bases in the middle. The germline V gene has CDR1 SGHRS and CDR2 YFSETQ. This CDR3 contains 14 residues. The CDR3 coding sequence is TGCGCCAGCTATAAGGGTAGCGGTGGGTACGAGCAGTACTTC. Protein: CASYKGSGGYEQYF.

The rearrangement links TRBV12-3 or TRBV12-4 to TRBJ2-7; 7 positions agree with TRBD2. This CDR3 has 14 residues. The J segment lost 3 bases and the V segment lost 2 bases, leaving 4 bases of the junction unmatched. The CDR3 DNA reads as TGTGCCAGCAGTTTATGGGAGGGAGGCTACGAGCAGTACTTC. It is translated as CASSLWEGGYEQYF.

This clonotype showed up many times. The V call is TRBV5-1, the J call TRBJ1-2, with D hard to call. The CDR3 spans 13 residues. Germline CDR1 is SGHRS and CDR2 is YFSETQ. Trimming stripped 4 bases from V and 13 bases from J, with 20 bases between. CDR3 sequence: CASSPAGLEVLTF. In DNA, the CDR3 is TGCGCCAGCAGCCCGGCGGGGTTGGAGGTGCTCACCTTC.

The sample holds a few counts of this clonotype. J is TRBJ2-2 and V is TRBV3-1; 8 nucleotides line up with TRBD1. The CDR3 is made up of 14 amino acids. The V segment lost 4 bases and the J segment 7 bases; nucleotides outside the gene matches: 5. Germline CDR1 and CDR2: LGHDT and YNNKEL (reference sequence). For the CDR3, the DNA is TGTGCCAGCAGCCCAAGACAGGGGAACGGGGAGCTGTTTTTT. Translation: CASSPRQGNGELFF.

This clonotype showed up just a few times. One end of the junction does not line up with germline, which may come from a read error. In DNA, the CDR3 is TGTGCCAGCAGCGCGACCGGGACTAGCGGGAGCACGGTACACTTC. It translates to CASSATGTSGSTVHF. J is TRBJ2-5 and V is TRBV14; 14 bases match TRBD2. In germline, CDR1 is SGHDN, CDR2 FVKESK. The CDR3 consists of 15 residues.

V usage is TRBV5-1 and J usage is TRBJ2-1; 8 nucleotides agree with TRBD1. The CDR3 runs 15 residues. V gave up 2 bases and J gave up 9 bases; unmatched junction bases: 10. Germline lookup yields CDR1 SGHRS and CDR2 YFSETQ. The CDR3 loop reads CASSFRTGGSGEQFF. CDR3 coding DNA: TGCGCCAGCAGCTTCCGCACAGGGGGATCGGGTGAGCAGTTCTTC.

This clonotype was counted at least ten times. The J gene is TRBJ2-2, the V gene TRBV12-3 or TRBV12-4; no clear D gene. Trimming pared 3 bases from V and 3 bases from J, leaving 5 bases between. CDR3 size: 13 residues. CDR3: CASSFVDTGELFF. The CDR3 DNA is TGTGCCAGCAGTTTTGTCGACACCGGGGAGCTGTTTTTT.

The chain has TRBV7-2 and TRBJ2-7, with 8 positions matching TRBD1. Germline V gene data show CDR1 as SGHTA and CDR2 as FQGNSA. The CDR3 covers 16 residues. The V segment lost 1 base and the J segment 1 base; nucleotides outside the gene matches: 6. The CDR3 region has the DNA TGTGCCAGCAGCTTAGGCCCGACAGGGGTATCCTACGAGCAGTACTTC. Amino acids: CASSLGPTGVSYEQYF.

This clonotype was seen a few times. The CDR3 loop is CSARRGRDQPQHF. The CDR3 nucleotides read TGCAGTGCTAGGCGGGGACGGGATCAGCCCCAGCATTTT. The chain links TRBV20-1 to TRBJ1-5; D perhaps matches TRBD1 (5 bases). Trimming shortened V by 3 bases and J by 5 bases, and 11 bases separated the two germline ends. The CDR3 runs 13 residues. Germline V gene lookup returns CDR1 DFQATT and CDR2 SNEGSKA (reference sequence).

This clonotype was detected only a few times. The chain links TRBV6-2 or TRBV6-3 to TRBJ2-3; weak D call: TRBD2 (5 bases). Germline V gene sequence: CDR1 MNHEY, CDR2 SVGEGT. Trimming took off 6 bases at V and 6 bases at J, with 16 bases between the two ends. CDR3 length: 14 residues. As DNA, the CDR3 is TGTGCCAGCAGCTCACCTAAGAGGGTTGATACGCAGTATTTT. This gives the protein CASSSPKRVDTQYF.

The chain couples TRBV5-1 to TRBJ1-1; D is uncertain. The V gene lost 2 bases and the J gene lost 3 bases, with 8 bases spanning the gap. The CDR3 consists of 13 residues. Per germline, CDR1 SGHRS and CDR2 YFSETQ. CDR3 nucleotides: TGCGCCAGCAGCTTAAGGCCAGACACTGAAGCTTTCTTT. Amino acid sequence: CASSLRPDTEAFF.

Many counts were recorded for this clonotype. The chain combines TRBV6-5 with TRBJ2-5; D ambiguous. The CDR3 totals 12 residues. Deletions cut 5 bases from V and 1 base from J, with 5 bases between. Germline CDR1 is MNHEY and CDR2 is SVGAGI. The CDR3 DNA is TGTGCCAGCAGTCACCGCCAAGAGACCCAGTACTTC. Its protein is CASSHRQETQYF.

The chain couples TRBV12-3 or TRBV12-4 to TRBJ2-7, with D possibly TRBD1 on 6 matching bases. With 5 bases removed from V and 6 bases from J, the gap between germline ends came to 14 bases. This CDR3 is 13 amino acids long. The CDR3 DNA is TGTGCCAGCAGTATCTTCGACAGGACCGAGCAGTACTTC. It specifies CASSIFDRTEQYF.

The chain is built from TRBV7-8 and TRBJ1-2; D is unresolved. V was shortened by 0 bases and J by 4 bases, with 9 bases between the two germline ends. The length of the CDR3 is 14 residues. Germline V gene data show CDR1 as SGHVS and CDR2 as FQNEAQ. CDR3 sequence: CASSLAGITYGYTF. The CDR3 DNA sequence: TGTGCCAGCAGCTTAGCCGGGATCACCTATGGCTACACCTTC.

The V and J genes are TRBV3-1 and TRBJ2-7, with D perhaps matching TRBD1 (6 bases). CDR3 length: 13 residues. V gave up 2 bases and J gave up 2 bases, with 7 bases separating them. Germline CDR1 reads LGHDT; CDR2 reads YNNKEL (reference sequence). In DNA form, the CDR3 reads TGTGCCAGCAGCCAACAGGGGCCCTACGAGCAGTACTTC. It specifies CASSQQGPYEQYF.